This entry features one T cell receptor (beta chain) sequence. Antigen unknown. Primers included in the PCR were 60 Vbeta and 13 Jbeta primers. Produced via immunoSEQ multiplex PCR; TCRdb's table is partial and in-frame only. This table holds over 200,000 clones, about 75% found once. This record belongs to a study of cytomegalovirus exposure and HLA in healthy donors. Study-wide results and limits: Association of a missense DCLRE1C variant with TCR beta V- and J-gene trimming was reported in a later analysis. Based on reports, TCR beta sequences accurately predicted HLA-A and HLA-B alleles for most subjects. The presence/absence work took it that sequencing depth was about the same across donors. Later, an analysis showed that TCR beta chains associated with HLA were more clonally expanded than others that were equally common.

Trimming pared 0 bases from V and 5 bases from J, leaving 9 bases between. This CDR3 has 14 amino acids. Germline V gives CDR1 SGDLS, CDR2 YYNGEE. The chain has TRBV9 and TRBJ2-1, with D hard to call. Sequenced sample: PBMCs. This clonotype originated in a woman aged 25 to 45 in good health and CMV-seronegative. CDR3 residues: CASSVGVRDNEQFF. For the CDR3, the DNA is TGTGCCAGCAGCGTAGGAGTTCGGGACAATGAGCAGTTCTTC.